Below, 19 T cell receptor beta chains from the same sample are listed, as sequenced in a study of blood T cells in healthy people across ages. Primers used in a second PCR of roughly 7 to 12 cycles were a sample-barcoded 5' primer and a J-beta primer mix. A single record per CDR3 protein comes from TCRdb applying MiXCR to the 5' RACE reads. The data show some 890,000 distinct CDR3 sequences, almost 30% seen once. These data were also reused for a study on T cells of mothers and their children.

The specimen sequenced was blood. Receptor source: a woman aged 40 to 50 in good health.

The chain couples TRBV28 to TRBJ1-1, with a tentative D call TRBD1 (6 bases). The V and J ends lost 1 base and 2 bases respectively, with 11 bases between them. This CDR3 comprises 15 residues. Germline V gives CDR1 MDHEN, CDR2 SYDVKM. In DNA form, the CDR3 reads TGTGCCAGCAGTTTATTAGGGGGAACAAACACTGAAGCTTTCTTT. It yields the protein CASSLLGGTNTEAFF.

This clonotype was counted between two and nine times. The chain joins TRBV7-3 to TRBJ1-1, with 10 positions matching TRBD1. V was clipped by 2 bases and J by 10 bases; unmatched bases: 4. The CDR3 extends over 13 amino acids. The germline V gene encodes CDR1 SGHTA and CDR2 FQGTGA. This CDR3 is CASSLGQGGIAFF. The CDR3 nucleotides are TGTGCCAGCAGCTTAGGACAGGGGGGAATAGCTTTCTTT.

This clonotype was counted at least ten times. The CDR3 region has the DNA TGTGCCAGCAGCCCTCGGGACAGGCTTATCTACGAGCAGTACTTC. It specifies CASSPRDRLIYEQYF. The V and J genes are TRBV7-9 and TRBJ2-7; TRBD1 agrees at 8 bases. CDR3 length: 15 amino acids. In germline, CDR1 is SEHNR, CDR2 FQNEAQ (reference sequence). J gave up 3 bases and V 5 bases, and 9 bases lay outside the gene matches.

A remark on this clonotype: One base away lies a much larger clone, so this may be a sequencing read error. The chain uses TRBV20-1 and TRBJ2-4; TRBD1 matches at 7 bases. Looked up from germline, CDR1 is DFQATT and CDR2 is SNEGSKA (reference sequence). This CDR3 is built from 16 residues. V lost 0 bases, J lost 13 bases, and 18 bases stayed unmatched. In DNA, the CDR3 is TGCAGTGCTAGAGATCAGTGGCAGGGGGTTGGTAATGAGCAGTACTTC. This sequence encodes CSARDQWQGVGNEQYF.

This sequence joins TRBV29-1 and TRBJ1-2; possibly TRBD1 for D (6 bases). This CDR3 contains 12 residues. The germline CDR1 and CDR2 sequences are SQVTM and ANQGSEA. Trimming removed 3 bases at V and 12 bases at J, with 17 bases between. CDR3 DNA sequence: TGCAGCGTTGATCAGGGGCCAGGAGGCCACACCTTC. This translates into CSVDQGPGGHTF.

This clonotype was detected once. Possible read error: a much larger clone is one base away. The chain couples TRBV4-1 to TRBJ2-5; D possibly uses TRBD1 or TRBD2 (5 bases each). Trimming removed 6 bases at V and 11 bases at J, with 25 bases between. This CDR3 has 15 amino acids. Germline V CDR1 and CDR2: MGHRA, YSYEKL. The CDR3 DNA reads as TGCGCCAGCAGTCTAACGGCAGGGACCCTCGGTGAGCAGTACTTC. Its translation: CASSLTAGTLGEQYF.

A few counts support this clonotype. The V gene is TRBV7-2, the J gene TRBJ1-1, with a weak D call TRBD1 (6 bases). CDR3 length equals 15 residues. Germline V CDR1 and CDR2: SGHTA, FQGNSA. V lost 1 base, J lost 7 bases, and 16 bases lay in between. The CDR3 DNA follows: TGTGCCAGCAGCTTAGTAACAGGGTCGGGTGGTGAAGCTTTCTTT. As protein: CASSLVTGSGGEAFF.

The rearrangement joins TRBV2 to TRBJ1-2; the D is unclear. Germline CDR1 SNHLY, CDR2 FYNNEI. Trimming left V 3 bases short and J 4 bases short, with 9 bases between. This CDR3 spans 13 amino acids. CDR3 in DNA: TGTGCCAGCAGTGAGGCGAACTTCTATGGCTACACCTTC. Its translation is CASSEANFYGYTF.

In this sample, this clonotype turned up many times. The chain combines TRBV4-2 with TRBJ1-4; a weak D match, TRBD1 (6 bases). Germline V CDR1 and CDR2: LGHNA, YNFKEQ. V was cut by 3 bases and J by 7 bases, with 18 bases left in between. The CDR3 totals 16 residues. CDR3 amino acids: CASSHDKAGAVEKLFF. The DNA for the CDR3 is TGTGCCAGCAGCCACGATAAGGCAGGGGCTGTTGAAAAACTGTTTTTT.

This clonotype was detected only a few times. The J gene is TRBJ2-1, the V gene TRBV24-1; 8 bases fit TRBD1. This CDR3 is 14 amino acids long. With V trimmed by 7 bases and J by 5 bases, 6 bases remained unmatched. Germline V gives CDR1 KGHDR, CDR2 SFDVKD. CDR3 sequence: CATSPPTGDNEQFF. The CDR3 DNA follows: TGTGCCACCAGCCCCCCGACAGGGGACAATGAGCAGTTCTTC.

Note on this clonotype: A single base separates this from a much larger clone, so it may be a read error. The rearrangement joins TRBV6-6 to TRBJ1-2, with D unresolved. V lost 6 bases and J lost 12, with 17 bases in between. There are 12 residues in the CDR3. CDR1 and CDR2 (germline): MNHNY, SVGAGI (reference sequence). Here the CDR3 reads CASRTDGSSHTF. The CDR3 coding sequence is TGTGCCAGCAGGACCGACGGGTCTAGCCACACCTTC.

A few counts support this clonotype. This may stem from a read error, because a much larger clone lies one nucleotide away. The J gene is TRBJ2-1, the V gene TRBV29-1; 10 bases align to TRBD2. Per germline, CDR1 SQVTM and CDR2 ANQGSEA. This CDR3 spans 14 amino acids. The CDR3 DNA is TGCAGCGTCGTTGGACTAGCGGTGAACAATGGGCAGTTCTTC. Translation: CSVVGLAVNNGQFF.

This chain links TRBV7-2 with TRBJ2-5; 8 bases line up with TRBD1. This CDR3 is built from 15 residues. Trimming cost V 3 bases and J 2 bases; bases outside gene matches: 5. Germline V gene lookup returns CDR1 SGHTA and CDR2 FQGNSA. The CDR3 reads CASSFDRGQQETQYF. CDR3 DNA: TGTGCCAGCAGCTTCGACAGGGGACAGCAAGAGACCCAGTACTTC.

This clonotype has ten or more counts. V usage is TRBV6-5 and J usage is TRBJ2-7; possibly TRBD1 for D (5 bases). V lost 5 bases and J lost 3, with 14 bases in between. This CDR3 contains 14 residues. The germline CDR1 and CDR2 sequences are MNHEY and SVGAGI. The CDR3 reads CASSPGLGVYEQYF. In nucleotides, the CDR3 is TGTGCCAGCAGTCCCGGCCTAGGGGTCTACGAGCAGTACTTC.

This chain joins TRBV28 and TRBJ1-2; no firm D call. Looked up from germline, CDR1 is MDHEN and CDR2 is SYDVKM. The CDR3 has 13 amino acids. V was cut by 6 bases and J by 4 bases, with 12 bases left in between. The CDR3: CASSPQAVYGYTF. CDR3 DNA: TGTGCCAGCAGCCCCCAGGCTGTCTATGGCTACACCTTC.

The V and J genes are TRBV12-3 or TRBV12-4 and TRBJ2-7, with a tentative D call TRBD2 (6 bases). This CDR3 contains 12 residues. Trimming took off 7 bases at V and 7 bases at J, with 14 bases between the two ends. CDR3 amino acids: CASTSESGEQYF. The CDR3 DNA reads TGTGCCAGCACCTCGGAAAGCGGGGAGCAGTACTTC.

This clonotype was counted many times. The chain carries TRBV20-1 and TRBJ2-7; tentative D call: TRBD2 (6 bases). The CDR3 covers 13 residues. Trimming removed 1 base at V and 3 bases at J, with 10 bases between. The germline V gene has CDR1 DFQATT and CDR2 SNEGSKA (reference sequence). Written as DNA, the CDR3 is TGCAGTGCTAGAGCGAGACTAGTCTACGAGCAGTACTTC. Protein sequence: CSARARLVYEQYF.

The CDR3 nucleotides read TGTGCCAGCAGTTTTCGGCCACAGGGGCGAGGAAATCAGCCCCAGCATTTT. Translating it yields CASSFRPQGRGNQPQHF. The rearrangement joins TRBV28 to TRBJ1-5; TRBD1 matches 7 bases. CDR1 MDHEN and CDR2 SYDVKM come from the germline V gene. The CDR3 is 17 residues long. With V trimmed by 3 bases and J by 4 bases, 12 bases remained unmatched.

CDR3 sequence: CASSFSQGGNTEAFF. As DNA, the CDR3 is TGTGCCAGCAGTTTCTCACAGGGCGGGAACACTGAAGCTTTCTTT. The rearrangement links TRBV12-3 or TRBV12-4 to TRBJ1-1; perhaps TRBD1 as D (6 bases). The germline V and J ends were trimmed by 3 bases and 1 base, with 12 bases remaining between them. There are 15 residues in the CDR3.